One and the same sample provided the 14 T cell receptor beta chains below, sequenced in a study of OX40 agonist ivuxolimab in advanced cancers. Assay: immunoSEQ multiplex PCR; the TCRdb copy retains only in-frame clones and omits some. The sample contains roughly 72,000 clones, roughly nine tenths of which appear only once. The sample was CD4+ or CD8+ T cells sorted from blood, taken in a trial of the OX40 agonist ivuxolimab. These receptors came from an adult with an advanced solid tumor such as melanoma, head and neck, liver or kidney cancer.

This chain connects TRBV7-8 to TRBJ1-6, with a tentative D call TRBD1 (6 bases). Germline CDR1 SGHVS, CDR2 FQNEAQ. The CDR3 has 14 residues. The V end lost 6 bases, the J end lost 3 bases, and 9 bases lay between the germline ends. CDR3 in DNA: TGTGCCAGCAGTCACAGGGACTATAATTCACCCCTCCACTTT. Its translation: CASSHRDYNSPLHF.

The rearrangement links TRBV11-2 to TRBJ1-4; D gene unclear. The CDR3 runs 13 residues. CDR1 SGHAT and CDR2 FQNNGV come from the germline V gene. Trimming left V 6 bases short and J 0 bases short, with 5 bases between. The CDR3 nucleotides read TGTGCCAGCAGTCTAACAACTAATGAAAAACTGTTTTTT. Its translation: CASSLTTNEKLFF.

V is TRBV7-2 and J is TRBJ2-3, with D maybe TRBD2 (5 bases). The CDR3 spans 16 residues. Germline V gene sequence: CDR1 SGHTA, CDR2 FQGNSA. V lost 5 bases, J lost 1 base, and 16 bases lay in between. This CDR3 reads CASSLSLAGGTDTQYF. DNA for the CDR3: TGTGCCAGCAGCCTCTCCCTGGCCGGGGGCACAGATACGCAGTATTTT.

The DNA of the CDR3 is TGTGCCAGCGGTACGACAGCGGGAGACTACAATGAGCAGTTCTTC. Translation: CASGTTAGDYNEQFF. The chain employs TRBV19 and TRBJ2-1, with TRBD2 matching 8 bases. V was clipped by 9 bases and J by 3 bases; unmatched bases: 10. The CDR3 sequence is 15 residues long. CDR1 LNHDA and CDR2 SQIVND come from the germline V gene (reference sequence).

This clone was picked up a small number of times. V gene TRBV6-8 combines with J gene TRBJ1-6; possibly TRBD1 for D (5 bases). CDR1 is MNHGY and CDR2 is SAAAGT in the germline V gene. Trimming removed 11 bases from V and 7 bases from J, with 18 bases in between. The CDR3 is 14 residues long. The CDR3 region is CAGGGRPENSPLHF. CDR3 nucleotide sequence: TGTGCCGGTGGGGGGAGACCGGAGAATTCACCCCTCCACTTT.

This clone came up a few times. V gene TRBV7-2 combines with J gene TRBJ1-2; 7 positions agree with TRBD1. The CDR3 has 15 amino acids. After removal of 5 bases from V and 2 bases from J, the junction contained 8 bases not matched to a gene. The germline V gene encodes CDR1 SGHTA and CDR2 FQGNSA. This CDR3 is CASSLRGQSNYGYTF. In nucleotides, the CDR3 is TGTGCCAGCAGCCTAAGGGGACAGTCGAACTATGGCTACACCTTC.

The rearrangement uses TRBV28 and TRBJ1-1; D is unresolved. The CDR3 is 14 residues long. Germline lookup yields CDR1 MDHEN and CDR2 SYDVKM. V shed 6 bases and J shed 0 bases, with 11 bases lying between them. CDR3 nucleotides: TGTGCCAGCAGCCTTACGTCTTTGAACACTGAAGCTTTCTTT. This translates into CASSLTSLNTEAFF.

The V call is TRBV19, the J call TRBJ2-7; a weak D match, TRBD1 (5 bases). Per the germline V gene, CDR1 is LNHDA and CDR2 is SQIVND (reference sequence). V was clipped by 5 bases and J by 4 bases, with 9 bases between them. The CDR3 runs to 12 residues. The CDR3 spells CASSGQIYEQYF. The CDR3 DNA reads TGTGCCAGTAGTGGACAAATATACGAGCAGTACTTC.

This clone has more than one count but fewer than ten. This chain connects TRBV7-2 to TRBJ2-7; 9 nucleotides align to TRBD2. This CDR3 has 15 residues. CDR1 is SGHTA, CDR2 FQGNSA, per germline. V lost 4 bases and J lost 0; bases outside the gene matches: 4. CDR3 protein: CASSWTSESSYEQYF. CDR3 DNA: TGTGCCAGCAGCTGGACTAGCGAGAGCTCCTACGAGCAGTACTTC.

This chain links TRBV6-6 with TRBJ1-1; no clear D. This CDR3 comprises 13 residues. V lost 4 bases to trimming and J lost 1 base, with 7 bases between them. Per germline, CDR1 MNHNY and CDR2 SVGAGI (reference sequence). The CDR3 protein is CASSWVANTEAFF. Written as DNA, the CDR3 is TGTGCCAGCAGTTGGGTGGCGAACACTGAAGCTTTCTTT.

V is TRBV2 and J is TRBJ1-5; 8 bases match TRBD1. With V trimmed by 5 bases and J by 4 bases, 7 bases remained unmatched. The CDR3 totals 15 residues. CDR1 and CDR2 from the germline V gene are SNHLY and FYNNEI. The CDR3 DNA follows: TGTGCCAGCAGTTCGGGACAGGTCCTGAATCAGCCCCAGCATTTT. This codes for CASSSGQVLNQPQHF.

The chain carries TRBV6-1 and TRBJ2-2; a weak D match, TRBD2 (6 bases). This CDR3 is built from 15 residues. The ends were cut back, 6 bases at V and 6 bases at J, with 17 bases in the middle. Germline V gives CDR1 MNHNS, CDR2 SASEGT. CDR3 DNA: TGTGCCAGCAGGTTGGGACTCTCCGGGGCCGGGGAGCTGTTTTTT. The encoded protein is CASRLGLSGAGELFF.

The CDR3 loop is CASSKSGTNEKLFF. CDR3 nucleotides: TGCGCCAGCAGCAAGAGCGGAACTAATGAAAAACTGTTTTTT. V gene TRBV10-2 combines with J gene TRBJ1-4; D ambiguous. Germline lookup yields CDR1 WSHSY and CDR2 SAAADI. V lost 6 bases and J 1 base, leaving 9 bases between the germline ends. This CDR3 spans 14 amino acids.

This clone came up once. This chain joins TRBV28 and TRBJ2-3, with D perhaps matching TRBD2 (6 bases). In germline, CDR1 is MDHEN, CDR2 SYDVKM. V lost 6 bases to trimming and J lost 1 base, with 23 bases between them. The CDR3 covers 18 residues. The CDR3 coding sequence is TGTGCCAGCAGCGACCCGCGGGGAAGTGCTGAGGGCACAGATACGCAGTATTTT. This encodes CASSDPRGSAEGTDTQYF.